This T cell receptor beta chain was sequenced during a study of CD8 T cells in ankylosing spondylitis (dated by TCRdb to about 2017). Describing the broader study: To find TCR variants linked to disease, the study profiled T cell receptor beta repertoires in ankylosing spondylitis patients and healthy donors. Peripheral blood samples were taken, and synovial fluid was additionally collected from ankylosing spondylitis patients. The full study cohort comprised approximately 23 ankylosing spondylitis patients and roughly 110 healthy donors.

Here is what the overall study found, with its caveats: The disease-linked clones were reported as significantly enriched in matched synovial fluid samples from ankylosing spondylitis patients. The disease-linked clones had a CD8+ phenotype and were found at relatively low frequencies in peripheral blood. Blood from ankylosing spondylitis patients appeared to be characterized by a TCR beta motif made up of under ten highly homologous amino acid variants. Some motif variants had previously been reported in the synovial fluid and blood of reactive arthritis patients, which suggests shared mechanisms of disease initiation.

Concerning this clonotype: The antigen it recognizes is unknown. Qualities for individual bases were not recorded, and no much larger clone is one base off.

The sequencer was an Illumina HiSeq 2500. Quantitative 5'-RACE with molecular barcodes was used to prepare TCR beta libraries. The study's processing was this. A new computational method, built on a probabilistic model of VDJ rearrangement, was used to identify disease-linked TCR variants. TCRdb handled the public reads itself, with Q25 trimming in fastp and clone calling in MiXCR, and kept productive beta chains. Each record represents a unique CDR3 protein, reported with the most common genes and DNA among its rows. These V and J calls are TCRdb output, not the study's own analysis. For this sample the table gives 200,000 to 300,000 distinct CDR3 sequences, of which about 30% were detected only once. About 4.2% of the sample goes to the ten largest clones. From the germline V gene, CDR1 is MNHEY and CDR2 is SVGAGI. Its CDR3 holds 16 amino acids, cysteine through phenylalanine. Kept here is only the CDR3 DNA, which spans 48 bases and is read in frame from base 1. Compared with germline, V lacks 2 bases and J lacks 5 bases; bases without a gene match: 5.

This sequence uses TRBV6-5 and TRBJ2-3; 12 nucleotides in the junction match TRBD2. The material sequenced was blood, either unsorted or a sorted T cell fraction (not recorded which). This clonotype was obtained from a male donor with ankylosing spondylitis or in good health (not recorded which). The CDR3 amino acid sequence is: CASSYLLAGGVDTQYF. The sequence in DNA is TGTGCCAGCAGTTACCTGCTAGCGGGGGGGGTAGATACGCAGTATTTT.